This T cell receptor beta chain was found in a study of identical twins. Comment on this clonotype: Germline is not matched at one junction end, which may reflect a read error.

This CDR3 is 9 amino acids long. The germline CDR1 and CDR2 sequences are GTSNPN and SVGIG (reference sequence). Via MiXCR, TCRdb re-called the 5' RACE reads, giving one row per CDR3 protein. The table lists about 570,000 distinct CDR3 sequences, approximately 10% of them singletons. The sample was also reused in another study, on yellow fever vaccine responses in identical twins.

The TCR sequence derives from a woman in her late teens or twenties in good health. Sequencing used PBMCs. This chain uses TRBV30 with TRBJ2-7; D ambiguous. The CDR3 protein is CPLSVEQYF. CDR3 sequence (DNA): TGCCCGCTATCCGTCGAGCAGTACTTC. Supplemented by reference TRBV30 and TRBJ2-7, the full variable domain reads SQTIHQWPATLVQPVGSPLSLECTVEGTSNPNLYWYRQAAGRGLQLLFYSVGIGQISSEVPQNLSASRPQDRQFILSSKKLLLSDSGFYLCPLSVEQYFGPGTRLTVT.